These 2 T cell receptor beta chains share one sample of origin, sequenced in a study of T-cell reconstitution after alpha-beta-depleted transplantation in children. TCRbeta library construction was performed incorporating unique molecular identifiers. MiXCR, applied by TCRdb to the PCR reads, yields one record per CDR3 protein. The sample comprises about 580,000 distinct CDR3 sequences, roughly 24% of which are singletons, and 11% to 15% rests with the top ten. The source material was PBMCs, mostly from graft donor cells, sampled 360 days after TCRalphabeta/CD19-depleted stem cell transplant. The receptors were sampled from a boy younger than two who had a stem cell transplant for acute myeloid leukemia, so the T cells may come from the graft donor.

The genes are TRBV11-2 and TRBJ2-7, with D hard to call. This CDR3 contains 14 residues. Trimming cost V 2 bases and J 0 bases, with 8 bases left between them. Germline V gives CDR1 SGHAT, CDR2 FQNNGV. The CDR3 sequence: CASSLLAPSYEQYF. For the CDR3, the DNA is TGTGCCAGCAGCTTACTCGCCCCCTCCTACGAGCAGTACTTC.

This clonotype was observed at least ten times. The chain employs TRBV20-1 and TRBJ2-5; D is unresolved. V was clipped by 0 bases and J by 5 bases, with 19 bases between them. Germline loops: CDR1 DFQATT, CDR2 SNEGSKA (reference sequence). The length of the CDR3 is 16 residues. CDR3 DNA: TGCAGTGCTAGAGATGGCGCTAGGTCCTCTAGGGAGACCCAGTACTTC. Protein sequence: CSARDGARSSRETQYF.